This TCR beta chain was captured in a study of identical twins. The ends lost 5 bases at V and 5 bases at J; junction bases unmatched: 8. CDR1 LNHDA and CDR2 SQIVND come from the germline V gene (reference sequence). This CDR3 is built from 15 residues. TCRdb passed the 5' RACE reads through MiXCR, listing each CDR3 protein once. The table lists around 550,000 distinct CDR3 sequences, about 15% of them singletons. This clonotype was detected a few times. These data are also associated with another study on yellow fever vaccine responses in identical twins.

What was sequenced was CD4+ T cells sorted from blood. The V gene is TRBV19, the J gene TRBJ1-4; 7 bases are shared with TRBD1. The TCR originated in a woman aged 18-29 years in good health. Written as DNA, the CDR3 is TGTGCCAGTAGTCCAGGGGACAGTTCGAATGAAAAACTGTTTTTT. Protein sequence: CASSPGDSSNEKLFF.